Presented here are 19 T cell receptor beta chains from one specimen sequenced in a study of T cells in women clearing cervical HPV infection. Clones were sequenced by immunoSEQ multiplex PCR, and TCRdb holds only the in-frame ones, with some missing. The sample data list about 20,000 clones. The sequencing sample was made of blood buffy coat. The origin of the receptors is a woman between 18 and 70 years old with a cervical HPV16 infection that either progressed to CIN3+ or cleared (not recorded which).

The CDR3 bases that were read are TGTGCCAGCAGTGCCCAGGGGTATGGTGAG. This codes for CASSAQGYGE. The complete CDR3 sequence is CASSAQGYGEQFF. The chain has TRBV6-4 and TRBJ2-1, with a possible D match to TRBD1 (6 bases). From the germline J gene comes the end of the CDR3, since the read stops 3 residues before it. Trimming removed 4 bases at V and 9 bases at J, with 13 bases between. There are 13 residues in the CDR3. Germline V gene sequence: CDR1 MRHNA, CDR2 SNTAGT.

Note on this clone: The CDR3 is cut off 3 residues early in the read; its end comes from the germline J gene. V usage is TRBV19 and J usage is TRBJ2-5, with TRBD1 matching 8 bases. V trimming: 3 bases; J trimming: 7 bases; junction bases outside the gene matches: 7. Germline CDR1 and CDR2: LNHDA and SQIVND (reference sequence). This CDR3 spans 14 amino acids. This CDR3 is CASSIARGQGTQYF. CDR3 bases read: TGTGCCAGTAGTATTGCCAGGGGGCAGGGGACC.

For this clone: The read ends 3 residues early relative to the CDR3; the germline J gene fills the gap. The J gene is TRBJ2-4, the V gene TRBV20-1; TRBD1 matches 8 bases. This CDR3 contains 15 residues. Per the germline V gene, CDR1 is DFQATT and CDR2 is SNEGSKA (reference sequence). CDR3 region: CSAHVTGQANYGQYF. The sequenced part of the CDR3 DNA is TGCAGTGCCCACGTCACGGGACAGGCTAACTATGGT.

About this clone: The read is 3 residues too short to cover the CDR3 end, so that end is filled in from the germline J gene. The chain has TRBV5-4 and TRBJ2-7, with 9 nucleotides matching TRBD1. Germline trimming cut 3 bases from V and 6 bases from J; bases unmatched to any gene: 10. Germline V CDR1 and CDR2: SGHNT, YYREEE (reference sequence). CDR3 size: 15 residues. CDR3 loop: CASSSSQDRGAEQYF. CDR3 DNA, as far as it was read: TGTGCCAGCAGCTCCTCGCAGGACAGGGGAGCCGAG.

With regard to this clone: The DNA ends 3 residues before the CDR3 does, and the rest of the CDR3 is filled in from the germline J gene. The rearrangement links TRBV5-1 to TRBJ1-1; 10 bases map to TRBD1. The V segment lost 4 bases and the J segment 7 bases; nucleotides outside the gene matches: 10. Germline assignment: CDR1 SGHRS and CDR2 YFSETQ. There are 15 residues in the CDR3. The CDR3 reads CASSRTGTGVDEAFF. The DNA read from the CDR3 is TGCGCCAGCAGCAGGACCGGGACAGGGGTCGATGAA.

Regarding this clone: Coverage ceases 3 residues before the CDR3 finishes, and the germline J gene fills in the end. The sample has other DNA sequences that encode this CDR3 too. V is TRBV7-9 and J is TRBJ1-2; 9 bases align to TRBD1. The germline CDR1 and CDR2 sequences are SEHNR and FQNEAQ (reference sequence). The CDR3 sequence is 14 residues long. The sequenced part of the CDR3 DNA is TGTGCCAGCAGGACCGGGACAGGGACAGATACA. This encodes CASRTGTGTDT. The complete CDR3 sequence is CASRTGTGTDTYTF.

Note on this clone: The read ends 3 residues early relative to the CDR3; the germline J gene fills the gap. The rearrangement uses TRBV13 and TRBJ2-3; D may be TRBD1 (6 bases). Between the trimmed V and J ends, which lost 8 bases and 5 bases, there was a span of 14 bases. The CDR3 is made up of 13 amino acids. Germline V gene lookup returns CDR1 PRHDT and CDR2 FYEKMQ (reference sequence). CDR3 region: CASARGGRDTQYF. CDR3 DNA, as far as it was read: TGTGCCAGCGCCCGAGGGGGTAGAGATACG.

On this clone: The missing CDR3 end, 3 residues past where the read stops, is filled in from the germline J gene. The chain couples TRBV20-1 to TRBJ2-3, with 13 bases fitting TRBD2. Germline CDR1 and CDR2: DFQATT and SNEGSKA (reference sequence). V gave up 6 bases and J gave up 3 bases; unmatched junction bases: 6. This CDR3 region has 15 residues. CDR3 residues: CSARLAGGITDTQYF. The sequenced CDR3 bases are TGCAGTGCCCGACTAGCGGGAGGTATTACAGATACG.

On this clone: The read halts 3 residues ahead of the CDR3 end, with the missing end drawn from the germline J gene. The V and J genes are TRBV6-2 or TRBV6-3 and TRBJ2-3; no reliable D call. Germline V gives CDR1 MNHEY, CDR2 SVGEGT. The germline V and J ends were trimmed by 2 bases and 5 bases, with 5 bases remaining between them. The CDR3 runs 12 residues. CDR3 DNA, as far as it was read: TGTGCCAGCAGTTACAAGGGAGATACG. Translation: CASSYKGDT. The full CDR3 reads CASSYKGDTQYF.

With respect to this clone: The read gets to within 3 residues of the CDR3 end, and the germline J gene fills in the rest. The rearrangement joins TRBV5-1 to TRBJ2-5, with D maybe TRBD1 (5 bases). CDR1 and CDR2 from the germline V gene are SGHRS and YFSETQ. V was clipped by 5 bases and J by 1 base, with 18 bases between them. This CDR3 has 16 residues. CDR3 protein: CASSLPLGRSQETQYF. The sequenced CDR3 bases are TGCGCCAGCAGTCTTCCCTTGGGGCGGTCCCAAGAGACC.

A remark on this clone: The read falls 3 residues short of the CDR3 end, and the missing part is taken from the germline J gene. The V gene is TRBV28, the J gene TRBJ2-6, with 10 bases matching TRBD2. Germline assignment: CDR1 MDHEN and CDR2 SYDVKM. J lost 2 bases, V lost 7 bases, and 5 bases had no gene match. The CDR3 totals 16 residues. This chain's CDR3 is CASTAGGPPGANVLTF. CDR3 DNA, as far as it was read: TGTGCCAGCACAGCGGGAGGGCCCCCTGGGGCCAACGTC.

Regarding this clone: The read ends 3 residues shy of where the CDR3 ends; the end is completed using the germline J gene. The chain carries TRBV7-9 and TRBJ2-5, with no clear D. Per the germline V gene, CDR1 is SEHNR and CDR2 is FQNEAQ (reference sequence). This CDR3 region has 15 residues. CDR3 in amino acids: CASSLESRGTDTQYF. CDR3 DNA, as far as it was read: TGTGCCAGCAGCTTAGAGAGTAGAGGCACAGATACC.

Concerning this clone itself: The CDR3 goes on 3 residues after the read ends, and that part is filled in from the germline J gene. The chain is built from TRBV7-9 and TRBJ1-1; 7 nucleotides line up with TRBD1. This CDR3 spans 15 amino acids. Per germline, CDR1 SEHNR and CDR2 FQNEAQ (reference sequence). J was trimmed by 1 base and V by 5 bases; bases with no gene match: 7. Incomplete CDR3 DNA: TGTGCCAGCAGCCCCTTAACAGGGGCGAACACTGAA. This encodes CASSPLTGANTE. From start to end, the CDR3 is CASSPLTGANTEAFF.

Worth noting for this clone: The read is 3 residues too short to cover the CDR3 end, so that end is filled in from the germline J gene. J is TRBJ1-6 and V is TRBV19, with 8 bases lining up with TRBD1. J was trimmed by 10 bases and V by 5 bases; bases with no gene match: 7. The V gene's germline CDR1 is LNHDA and CDR2 SQIVND (reference sequence). The CDR3 runs 14 residues. CDR3 sequence: CASSLGQGGSPLHF. The covered CDR3 bases are TGTGCCAGTAGTCTAGGACAGGGAGGATCACCC.

The CDR3 here is CASSVGTLQETQYF. CDR3 DNA (partial): TGTGCCAGCAGTGTGGGGACACTACAAGAGACC. The chain employs TRBV2 and TRBJ2-5, with D possibly TRBD1 on 6 matching bases. Sequencing ends 3 residues short of the CDR3 end; the germline J gene provides the rest. There are 14 residues in the CDR3. The germline gives CDR1 SNHLY, CDR2 FYNNEI. Deletions cut 4 bases from V and 2 bases from J, with 11 bases between.

Details on this clone: The sequence runs out 3 residues before the end of the CDR3; the remainder is reconstructed from the germline J gene. This rearrangement joins TRBV15 to TRBJ2-5; 9 bases are shared with TRBD1. V was clipped by 0 bases and J by 4 bases; unmatched bases: 3. CDR1 is LNHNV, CDR2 YYDKDF, per germline (reference sequence). The CDR3 loop spans 15 amino acids. The CDR3 DNA, read in part, is TGTGCCACCAGCAGAGAGGGGACAGGGCGAGAGACC. Protein product: CATSREGTGRET. The CDR3, in full, reads CATSREGTGRETQYF. The whole variable domain, remainder taken from reference TRBV15 and TRBJ2-5, is DAMVIQNPRYQVTQFGKPVTLSCSQTLNHNVMYWYQQKSSQAPKLLFHYYDKDFNNEADTPDNFQSRRPNTSFCFLDIRSPGLGDTAMYLCATSREGTGRETQYFGPGTRLLVL.

For this clone: Read coverage stops 3 residues before the CDR3 terminus; the germline J gene supplies the remainder. The V call is TRBV29-1, the J call TRBJ1-2, with D perhaps matching TRBD1 (5 bases). Looked up from germline, CDR1 is SQVTM and CDR2 is ANQGSEA. V lost 5 bases and J 4 bases, leaving 11 bases between the germline ends. The CDR3 sequence is 12 residues long. The covered CDR3 bases are TGCAGCGTTACCAGGGCGCCCTATGGC. This encodes CSVTRAPYG. The full CDR3 is CSVTRAPYGYTF.

Of note for this clone: The read finishes 3 residues shy of the CDR3 end, and the germline J gene is used to complete it. This chain uses TRBV29-1 with TRBJ2-5; maybe TRBD2 (6 bases). Per the germline V gene, CDR1 is SQVTM and CDR2 is ANQGSEA. The V and J ends lost 1 base and 3 bases respectively, with 9 bases between them. This CDR3 is 13 amino acids long. The CDR3 sequence is CSVEGREKETQYF. The CDR3 DNA, read in part, is TGCAGCGTTGAAGGGCGGGAAAAAGAGACC.

Remarks on this clone: The missing CDR3 end, 3 residues past where the read stops, is filled in from the germline J gene. The chain joins TRBV7-9 to TRBJ1-2; 8 nucleotides align to TRBD1. Germline CDR1 SEHNR, CDR2 FQNEAQ (reference sequence). The CDR3 loop spans 15 amino acids. Incomplete CDR3 DNA: TGTGCCAGCAGCTCGCCTCACAGGGGGGAGGATACC. Translation: CASSSPHRGEDT. The CDR3 in full is CASSSPHRGEDTYTF.